This note documents a single TCR beta chain sequence. The antigen remains unidentified. CD4+ naive, central memory, regulatory and stem cell-like memory cells were sorted via CD45RO/CCR7/CD25/CD127/CD95/CD27. The sample originates from a study of beta chain features in type 1 diabetes. Looking at the study overall: In all, around 110,000,000 sorted cells from all samples were analyzed.

The authors reverse transcribed all of the isolated RNA, so sequencing captured expressed TCRB transcripts. Method: immunoSEQ multiplex PCR; TCRdb's copy keeps in-frame clones and lacks some. The repertoire holds some 350,000 clones, with 8.5% to 10% as singletons. Notes on the study in general: TCRB CDR3s were moderately but significantly shorter in Type 1 diabetes patients in all four CD4+ subsets. The naive, central memory and Treg TCRB repertoires looked more alike in patients than they did in healthy donors.

CDR3 size: 16 residues. V was trimmed by 1 base and J by 1 base, leaving 11 bases between them. Germline V gene lookup returns CDR1 SGDLS and CDR2 YYNGEE. The TCR originated in a man aged 25-45 years with type 1 diabetes. V gene TRBV9 combines with J gene TRBJ2-2; D is unresolved. What was sequenced was central memory CD4+ T cells from blood. CDR3 loop: CASSVFAEVNTGELFF. CDR3 coding DNA: TGTGCCAGCAGCGTATTCGCAGAGGTGAACACCGGGGAGCTGTTTTTT. The full variable domain, completed using reference TRBV9 and TRBJ2-2, is DSGVTQTPKHLITATGQRVTLRCSPRSGDLSVYWYQQSLDQGLQFLIQYYNGEERAKGNILERFSAQQFPDLHSELNLSSLELGDSALYFCASSVFAEVNTGELFFGEGSRLTVL.